This T cell receptor beta chain emerged from a study of identical twins. General observations from the study: Models underestimated out-of-frame TCR alpha sharing in monozygotic twins.

This clonotype showed up just a few times. Its matching antigen is unknown. Germline values: CDR1 DFQATT, CDR2 SNEGSKA (reference sequence). Trimming shortened V by 2 bases and J by 4 bases, and 14 bases separated the two germline ends. The CDR3 runs to 14 residues. MiXCR, applied by TCRdb to the 5' RACE reads, yields one record per CDR3 protein. The data show 1.5 million to 2 million distinct CDR3 sequences, about 32% seen once. The clonotype originates from a newborn girl in good health. The rearrangement links TRBV20-1 to TRBJ1-2; possibly TRBD1 for D (5 bases). Source material: cord blood. The CDR3: CSARKQGGGYGYTF. The CDR3 region has the DNA TGCAGTGCTAGAAAGCAGGGTGGTGGCTATGGCTACACCTTC.